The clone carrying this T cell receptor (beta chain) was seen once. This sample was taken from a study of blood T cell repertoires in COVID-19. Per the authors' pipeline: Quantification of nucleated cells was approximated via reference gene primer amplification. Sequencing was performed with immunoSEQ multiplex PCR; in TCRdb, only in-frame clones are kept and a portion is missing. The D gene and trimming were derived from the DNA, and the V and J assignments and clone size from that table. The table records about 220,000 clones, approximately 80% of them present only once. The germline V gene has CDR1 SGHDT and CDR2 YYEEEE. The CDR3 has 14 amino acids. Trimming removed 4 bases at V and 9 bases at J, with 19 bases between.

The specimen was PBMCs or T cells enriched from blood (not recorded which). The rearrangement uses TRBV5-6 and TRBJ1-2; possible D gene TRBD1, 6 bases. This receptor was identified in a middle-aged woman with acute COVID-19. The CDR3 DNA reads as TGTGCCAGCAGCCCGCTGGACAGAGCTTATAGCTACACCTTC. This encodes CASSPLDRAYSYTF.